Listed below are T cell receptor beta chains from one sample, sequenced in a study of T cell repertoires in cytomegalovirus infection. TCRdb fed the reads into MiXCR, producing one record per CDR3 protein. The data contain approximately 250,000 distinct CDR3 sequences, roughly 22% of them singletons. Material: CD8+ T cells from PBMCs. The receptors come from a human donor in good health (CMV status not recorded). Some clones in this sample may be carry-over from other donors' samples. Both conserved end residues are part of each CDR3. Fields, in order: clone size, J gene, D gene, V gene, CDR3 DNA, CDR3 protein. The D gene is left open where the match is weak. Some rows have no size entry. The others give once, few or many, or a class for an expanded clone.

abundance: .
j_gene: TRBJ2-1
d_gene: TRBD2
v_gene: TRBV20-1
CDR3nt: TGCAGTGCTAGCGATTTTATTAGCGGGGGATTTGGGGATGAGCAGTTCTTC
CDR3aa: CSASDFISGGFGDEQFF

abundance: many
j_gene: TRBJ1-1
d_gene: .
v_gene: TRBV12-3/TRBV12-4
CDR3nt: TGTGCCAGCAGTTTCCGCGTCAGGAGAACTGAAGCTTTCTTT
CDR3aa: CASSFRVRRTEAFF

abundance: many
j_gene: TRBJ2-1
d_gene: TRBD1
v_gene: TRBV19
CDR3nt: TGTGCCAGTACCGACAGGGGTGGAGAGCAGTTCTTC
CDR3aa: CASTDRGGEQFF

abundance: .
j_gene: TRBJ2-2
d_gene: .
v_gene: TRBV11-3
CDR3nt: TGTGCCAGCAGCGACCGCGACGGCACCGGGGAGCTGTTTTTT
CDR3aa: CASSDRDGTGELFF

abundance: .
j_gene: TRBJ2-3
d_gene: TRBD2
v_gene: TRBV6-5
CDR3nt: TGTGCCAGCAGTGGGACTAGCGGGGTGGCAGATACGCAGTATTTT
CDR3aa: CASSGTSGVADTQYF

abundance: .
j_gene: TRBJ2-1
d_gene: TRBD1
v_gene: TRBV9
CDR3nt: TGTGCCAGCAGCGGGACAGGGGGCTTATGGAATGAGCAGTTCTTC
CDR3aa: CASSGTGGLWNEQFF

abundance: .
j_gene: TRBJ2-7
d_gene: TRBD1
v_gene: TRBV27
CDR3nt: TGTGCCAGCAGCAGGACAGGACCCTACGAGCAGTACTTC
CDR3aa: CASSRTGPYEQYF

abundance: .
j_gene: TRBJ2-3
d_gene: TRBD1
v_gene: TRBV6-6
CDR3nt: TGTGCCAGCAGTTACTCCGGACAGGGGGGGAGGTTAGGCACAGATACGCAGTATTTT
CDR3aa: CASSYSGQGGRLGTDTQYF

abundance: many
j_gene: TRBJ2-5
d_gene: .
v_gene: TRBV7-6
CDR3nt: TGTGCCAGCAGCCAGAGCCAGTTGCGGGTTGCGGAGACCCAGTACTTC
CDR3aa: CASSQSQLRVAETQYF

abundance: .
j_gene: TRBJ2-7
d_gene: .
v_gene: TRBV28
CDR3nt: TGTGCCAGCAGAAACCGAGGGTTAGGATACGAGCAGTACTTC
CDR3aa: CASRNRGLGYEQYF

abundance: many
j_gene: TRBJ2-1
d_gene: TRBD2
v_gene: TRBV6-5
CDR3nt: TGTGCCAGCAGCGAACTAGCGGGGGGACTGAGCTCCTACAATGAGCAGTTCTTC
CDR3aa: CASSELAGGLSSYNEQFF

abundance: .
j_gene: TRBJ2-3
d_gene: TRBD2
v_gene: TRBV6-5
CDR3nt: TGTGCCAGCAGCTCCCGACTAGCGGGGCGAGATACGCAGTATTTT
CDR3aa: CASSSRLAGRDTQYF

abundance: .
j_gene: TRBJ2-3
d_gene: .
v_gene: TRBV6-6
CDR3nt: TGTGCCAGCAGTACCCGGGGGGCAGATAGCACAGATACGCAGTATTTT
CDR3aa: CASSTRGADSTDTQYF

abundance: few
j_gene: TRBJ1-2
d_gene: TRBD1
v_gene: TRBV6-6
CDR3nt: TGTGCCAGCAGTTACTTAAGGGACAGGGTGGGCTATGGCTACACCTTC
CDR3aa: CASSYLRDRVGYGYTF

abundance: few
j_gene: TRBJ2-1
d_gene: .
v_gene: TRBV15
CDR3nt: TGTGCCACCAGAAACGGACTTTACAATGAGCAGTTCTTC
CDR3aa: CATRNGLYNEQFF

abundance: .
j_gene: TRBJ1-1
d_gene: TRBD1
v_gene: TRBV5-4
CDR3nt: TGTGCCAGCAGCGAGACAGGGTTGGGAGACACTGAAGCTTTCTTT
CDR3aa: CASSETGLGDTEAFF

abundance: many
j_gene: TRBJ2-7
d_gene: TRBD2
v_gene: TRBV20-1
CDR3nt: TGCAGTGCTAGAGATGTGCGGGGGGGAGGATACGAGCAGTACTTC
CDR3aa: CSARDVRGGGYEQYF

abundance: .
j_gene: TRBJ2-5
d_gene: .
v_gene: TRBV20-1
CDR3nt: TGCAGTGCTAGAGATTTCAGAGGGCAAGAGACCCAGTACTTC
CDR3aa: CSARDFRGQETQYF

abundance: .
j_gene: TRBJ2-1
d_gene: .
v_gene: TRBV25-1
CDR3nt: TGTGCCAGCAGAAACGGGAACAATGAGCAGTTCTTC
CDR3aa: CASRNGNNEQFF

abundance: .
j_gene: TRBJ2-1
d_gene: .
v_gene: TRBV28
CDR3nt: TGTGCCAGCAGTCATAGCCCGGGGCCACTCGGGTACAATGAGCAGTTCTTC
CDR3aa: CASSHSPGPLGYNEQFF

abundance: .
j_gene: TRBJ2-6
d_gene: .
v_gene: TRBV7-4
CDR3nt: TGTGCCAGCAGCTTAGTGGTGGAGGTGTCTGGGGCCAACGTCCTGACTTTC
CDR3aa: CASSLVVEVSGANVLTF

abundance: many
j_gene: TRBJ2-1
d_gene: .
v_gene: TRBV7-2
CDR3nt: TGTGCCAGCAGCTTAGGGTACGGTGACCAGTTCTTC
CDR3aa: CASSLGYGDQFF

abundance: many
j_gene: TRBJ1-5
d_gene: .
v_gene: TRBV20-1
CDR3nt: TGCAGTGCTAGAAAGACAGGATATAGCAATCAGCCCCAGCATTTT
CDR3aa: CSARKTGYSNQPQHF

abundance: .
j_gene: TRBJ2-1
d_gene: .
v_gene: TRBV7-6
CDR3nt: TGTGCCAGCAGCTTTCCCGGGACACCGATCTTCAATGAGCAGTTCTTC
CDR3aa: CASSFPGTPIFNEQFF